This T cell receptor (beta chain) was profiled in a study of shared T cell receptors in the human thymus. The protocol was immunoSEQ multiplex PCR, while the TCRdb copy is restricted to in-frame clones and leaves out a portion. The sample holds more than 550,000 clones; around 85% are singletons and the top ten take roughly 0.01%. Germline values: CDR1 SGHTA, CDR2 FQGNSA. The CDR3 has 15 amino acids. The junction had 6 bases not matched to a gene; V was cut back by 6 bases and J by 1 base. These data are also associated with another study on human thymus T cells. That study reports: From resections taken during corrective heart surgery, the thymus tissue was obtained. Gene usage for V and J segments appeared biased in thymic and blood repertoires.

This receptor was taken from a girl under three years old with a congenital heart defect. This rearrangement joins TRBV7-2 to TRBJ1-2; TRBD1 matches at 9 bases. Sample: thymocytes. The CDR3 DNA follows: TGTGCCAGCAGACCCGGGACAGGGCGTAACTATGGCTACACCTTC. Residues: CASRPGTGRNYGYTF. The full variable domain, completed using reference TRBV7-2 and TRBJ1-2, is GAGVSQSPSNKVTEKGKDVELRCDPISGHTALYWYRQSLGQGLEFLIYFQGNSAPDKSGLPSDRFSAERTGGSVSTLTIQRTQQEDSAVYLCASRPGTGRNYGYTFGSGTRLTVV.